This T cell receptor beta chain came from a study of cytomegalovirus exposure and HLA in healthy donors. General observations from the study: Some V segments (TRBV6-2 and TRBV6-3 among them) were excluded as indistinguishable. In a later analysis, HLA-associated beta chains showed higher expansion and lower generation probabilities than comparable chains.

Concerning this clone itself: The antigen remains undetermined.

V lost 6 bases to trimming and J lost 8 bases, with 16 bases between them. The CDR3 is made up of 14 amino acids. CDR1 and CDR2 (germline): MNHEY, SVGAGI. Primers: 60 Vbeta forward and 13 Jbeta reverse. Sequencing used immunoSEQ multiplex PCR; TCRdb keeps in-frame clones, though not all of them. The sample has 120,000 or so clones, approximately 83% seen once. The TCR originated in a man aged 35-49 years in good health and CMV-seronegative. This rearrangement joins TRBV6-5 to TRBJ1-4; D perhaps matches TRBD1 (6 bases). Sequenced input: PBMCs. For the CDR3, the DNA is TGTGCCAGCAGACGCCGACAGGACCACGAAAAACTGTTTTTT. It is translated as CASRRRQDHEKLFF.